This TCR beta chain is drawn from a study of patients and donors after allogeneic stem cell transplantation. CDR1 is LGHDT and CDR2 is YNNKEL in the germline V gene (reference sequence). The CDR3 loop spans 15 amino acids. With 7 bases removed from V and 1 base from J, the gap between germline ends came to 16 bases. TCRdb redid the calling of the RT-PCR reads with MiXCR, one entry per CDR3 protein. The data contain approximately 430,000 distinct CDR3 sequences, 16% of them singletons. The sequence derives from a human donor who was either an allogeneic HSCT recipient or a stem cell or donor lymphocyte infusion donor (not recorded which). It is not recorded whose cells these are; they may come from a transplant donor. The sample was blood, either unsorted or a sorted T cell fraction (not recorded which). V and J are TRBV3-1 and TRBJ2-5; D possibly corresponds to TRBD2 (6 bases). In DNA form, the CDR3 reads TGTGCCAGCATAGGCTGGCGGGAAGGCCAAGAGACCCAGTACTTC. Protein sequence: CASIGWREGQETQYF.